This is a list of T cell receptor beta chains from one sample in a study of cytomegalovirus exposure and HLA in healthy donors. The data were produced by immunoSEQ multiplex PCR, yet TCRdb's version contains in-frame clones alone and is incomplete. The repertoire holds around 190,000 clones, with more than 75% as singletons. Material for sequencing was PBMCs. The receptors stem from a woman between 18 and 29 years old in good health and CMV-seronegative. The CDR3 runs from the conserved cysteine through the conserved F or W. Each record gives: CDR3 protein, CDR3 DNA, V gene, D gene, clone size, J gene. The D gene is left open where the match is weak. The size field is filled for only some rows; it gives once, few, many or a size class.

CDR3: CASSPGGQGYEQYF
DNA: TGTGCCAGCAGTCCAGGGGGACAGGGATACGAGCAGTACTTC
V: TRBV27
D: TRBD1
size: .
J: TRBJ2-7

CDR3: CASSVERRDTIYF
DNA: TGTGCCAGCAGTGTCGAAAGGAGGGACACCATATATTTT
V: TRBV2
D: .
size: .
J: TRBJ1-3

CDR3: CASSIQGVETQYF
DNA: TGTGCCAGTAGTATCCAGGGCGTGGAGACCCAGTACTTC
V: TRBV19
D: .
size: .
J: TRBJ2-5

CDR3: CAISESSGDEKLFF
DNA: TGTGCCATCAGTGAGTCCTCGGGGGATGAAAAACTGTTTTTT
V: TRBV10-3
D: .
size: .
J: TRBJ1-4

CDR3: CASSQVGSASSYEQYF
DNA: TGCGCCAGCAGCCAAGTGGGTAGCGCTTCCTCCTACGAGCAGTACTTC
V: TRBV4-3
D: .
size: medium-sized
J: TRBJ2-7

CDR3: CASSRRGPSYNEQFF
DNA: TGTGCCAGCAGCCGCAGGGGTCCGTCCTACAATGAGCAGTTCTTC
V: TRBV11-2
D: .
size: .
J: TRBJ2-1

CDR3: CASSLVSQTEAFF
DNA: TGTGCCAGCAGCTTAGTCTCTCAGACTGAAGCTTTCTTT
V: TRBV7-9
D: .
size: .
J: TRBJ1-1

CDR3: CASQPRGGTGELFF
DNA: TGTGCCAGCCAGCCCCGGGGGGGGACCGGGGAGCTGTTTTTT
V: TRBV6-1
D: TRBD2
size: .
J: TRBJ2-2

CDR3: CASSLADIQYF
DNA: TGCGCCAGCAGCTTAGCTGACATTCAGTACTTC
V: TRBV5-1
D: .
size: .
J: TRBJ2-4

CDR3: CASRPGGTGYGYGYTF
DNA: TGTGCCAGCAGGCCTGGCGGGACGGGATACGGGTATGGCTACACCTTC
V: TRBV2
D: .
size: .
J: TRBJ1-2

CDR3: CASSLTSAVEQYF
DNA: TGTGCCAGCAGCCTCACTAGCGCGGTTGAGCAGTACTTC
V: TRBV6-1
D: TRBD2
size: .
J: TRBJ2-7

CDR3: CASSLESYEQYF
DNA: TGCGCCAGCAGCCTAGAGTCCTACGAGCAGTACTTC
V: TRBV5-1
D: .
size: .
J: TRBJ2-7

CDR3: CASSLAVGNQPQHF
DNA: TGTGCCAGCAGCTTGGCCGTCGGCAATCAGCCCCAGCATTTT
V: TRBV5-6
D: .
size: .
J: TRBJ1-5

CDR3: CASSETSGERTDTQYF
DNA: TGTGCCAGCAGTGAGACCAGCGGGGAACGAACAGATACGCAGTATTTT
V: TRBV25-1
D: TRBD2
size: .
J: TRBJ2-3

CDR3: CASGLVGSDTRDF
DNA: TGTGCTAGTGGTTTGGTAGGTTCCGACACGAGGGACTTC
V: TRBV12-5
D: .
size: .
J: TRBJ2-5

CDR3: CASSYQTGYGNTIYF
DNA: TGTGCCAGCAGCTACCAAACAGGGTACGGAAACACCATATATTTT
V: TRBV7-2
D: .
size: .
J: TRBJ1-3

CDR3: CATRLGDRWKGETQYF
DNA: TGTGCCACCAGACTGGGGGACAGGTGGAAGGGGGAGACCCAGTACTTC
V: TRBV15
D: TRBD1
size: once
J: TRBJ2-5

CDR3: CASSLSSRAGSYEQYF
DNA: TGTGCCAGCAGCTTGTCCTCTCGGGCAGGGTCCTACGAGCAGTACTTC
V: TRBV7-2
D: .
size: .
J: TRBJ2-7

CDR3: CASVFRAGDTGELFF
DNA: TGTGCCAGCGTTTTTAGAGCGGGAGACACCGGGGAGCTGTTTTTT
V: TRBV13
D: TRBD2
size: .
J: TRBJ2-2